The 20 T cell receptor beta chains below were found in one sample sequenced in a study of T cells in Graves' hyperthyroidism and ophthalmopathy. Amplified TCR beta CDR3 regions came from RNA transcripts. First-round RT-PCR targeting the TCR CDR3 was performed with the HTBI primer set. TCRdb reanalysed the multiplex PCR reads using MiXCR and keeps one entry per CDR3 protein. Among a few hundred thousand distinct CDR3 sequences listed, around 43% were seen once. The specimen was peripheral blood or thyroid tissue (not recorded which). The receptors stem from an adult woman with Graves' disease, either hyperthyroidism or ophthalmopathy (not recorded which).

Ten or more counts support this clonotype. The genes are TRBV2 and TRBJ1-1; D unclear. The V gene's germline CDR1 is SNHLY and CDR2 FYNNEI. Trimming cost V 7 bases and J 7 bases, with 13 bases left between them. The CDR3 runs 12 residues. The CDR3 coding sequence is TGTGCCAGCAACTCGGACGTCGATGAAGCTTTCTTT. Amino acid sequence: CASNSDVDEAFF.

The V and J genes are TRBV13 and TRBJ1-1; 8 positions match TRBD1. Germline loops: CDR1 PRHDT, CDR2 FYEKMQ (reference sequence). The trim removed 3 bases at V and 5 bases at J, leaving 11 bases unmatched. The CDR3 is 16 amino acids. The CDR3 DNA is TGTGCCAGCAGCTTCTCGGTAGGACAGGGCGGAACTGAAGCTTTCTTT. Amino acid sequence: CASSFSVGQGGTEAFF.

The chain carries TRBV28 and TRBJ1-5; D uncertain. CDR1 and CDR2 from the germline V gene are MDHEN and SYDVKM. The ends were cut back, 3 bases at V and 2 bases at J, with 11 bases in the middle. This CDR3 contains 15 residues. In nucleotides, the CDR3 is TGTGCCAGCAGTTTGGAGGGTTTTGGCAATCAGCCCCAGCATTTT. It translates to CASSLEGFGNQPQHF.

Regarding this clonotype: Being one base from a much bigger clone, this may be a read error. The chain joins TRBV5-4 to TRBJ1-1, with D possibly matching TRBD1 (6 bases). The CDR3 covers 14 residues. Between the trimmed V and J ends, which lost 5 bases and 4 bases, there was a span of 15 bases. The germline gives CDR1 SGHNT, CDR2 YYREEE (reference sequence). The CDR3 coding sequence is TGTGCCAGCAGTCGGTGGGGGGCCGGCACTGAAGCTTTCTTT. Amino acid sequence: CASSRWGAGTEAFF. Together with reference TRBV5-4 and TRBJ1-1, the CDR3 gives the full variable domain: ETGVTQSPTHLIKTRGQQVTLRCSSQSGHNTVSWYQQALGQGPQFIFQYYREEENGRGNFPPRFSGLQFPNYSSELNVNALELDDSALYLCASSRWGAGTEAFFGQGTRLTVV.

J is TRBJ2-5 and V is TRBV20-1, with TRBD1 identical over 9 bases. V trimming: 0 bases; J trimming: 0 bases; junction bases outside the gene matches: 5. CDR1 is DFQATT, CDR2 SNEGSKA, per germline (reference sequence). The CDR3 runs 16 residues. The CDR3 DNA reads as TGCAGTGCTAGAGAACCGACAGGGGGATACCAAGAGACCCAGTACTTC. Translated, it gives CSAREPTGGYQETQYF.

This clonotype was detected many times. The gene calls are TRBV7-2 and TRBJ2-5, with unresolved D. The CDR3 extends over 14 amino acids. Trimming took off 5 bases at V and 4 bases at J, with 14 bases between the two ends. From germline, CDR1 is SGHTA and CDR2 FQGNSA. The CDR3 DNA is TGTGCCAGCAGCCTCCGGGCCGGAAGAGAGACCCAGTACTTC. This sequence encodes CASSLRAGRETQYF.

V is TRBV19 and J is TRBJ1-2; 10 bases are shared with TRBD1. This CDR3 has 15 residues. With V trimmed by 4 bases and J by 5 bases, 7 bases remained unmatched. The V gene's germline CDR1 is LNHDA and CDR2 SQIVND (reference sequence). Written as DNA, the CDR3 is TGTGCCAGTAGTAACGGACAGGGGGTGGAATATGGCTACACCTTC. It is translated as CASSNGQGVEYGYTF.

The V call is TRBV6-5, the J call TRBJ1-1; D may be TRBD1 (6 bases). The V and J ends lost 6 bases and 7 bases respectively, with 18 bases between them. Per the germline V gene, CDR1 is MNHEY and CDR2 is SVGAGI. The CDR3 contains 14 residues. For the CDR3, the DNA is TGTGCCAGCAGAAACACAGGGAATATCGGTGAAGCTTTCTTT. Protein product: CASRNTGNIGEAFF.

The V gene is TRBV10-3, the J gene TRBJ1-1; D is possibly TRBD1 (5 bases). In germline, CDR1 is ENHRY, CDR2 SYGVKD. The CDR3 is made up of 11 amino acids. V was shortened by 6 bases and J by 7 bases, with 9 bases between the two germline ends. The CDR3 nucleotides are TGTGCCATCAGCAGGGCCAGTGAAGCTTTCTTT. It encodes CAISRASEAFF.

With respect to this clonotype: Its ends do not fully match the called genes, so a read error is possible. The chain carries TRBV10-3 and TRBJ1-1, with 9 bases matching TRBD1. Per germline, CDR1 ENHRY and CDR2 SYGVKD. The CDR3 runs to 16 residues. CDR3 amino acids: CASSLTPGQGMAEAFF. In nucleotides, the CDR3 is TGTGCCAGCAGTCTCACCCCCGGACAGGGGATGGCTGAAGCTTTCTTT.

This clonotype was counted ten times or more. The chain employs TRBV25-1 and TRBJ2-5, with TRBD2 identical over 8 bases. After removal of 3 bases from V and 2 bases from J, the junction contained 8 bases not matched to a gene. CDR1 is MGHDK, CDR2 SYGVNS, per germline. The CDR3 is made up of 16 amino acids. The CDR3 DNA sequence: TGTGCCAGCAGTGACCCGGGACTAGGGGTTCAAGAGACCCAGTACTTC. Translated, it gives CASSDPGLGVQETQYF.

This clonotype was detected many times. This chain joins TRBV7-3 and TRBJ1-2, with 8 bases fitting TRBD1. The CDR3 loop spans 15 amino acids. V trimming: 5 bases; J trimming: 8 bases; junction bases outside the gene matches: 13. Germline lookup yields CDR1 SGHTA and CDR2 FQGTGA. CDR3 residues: CASSERQGSTHGYTF. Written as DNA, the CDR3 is TGTGCCAGCAGCGAGCGACAGGGGAGTACGCACGGCTACACCTTC.

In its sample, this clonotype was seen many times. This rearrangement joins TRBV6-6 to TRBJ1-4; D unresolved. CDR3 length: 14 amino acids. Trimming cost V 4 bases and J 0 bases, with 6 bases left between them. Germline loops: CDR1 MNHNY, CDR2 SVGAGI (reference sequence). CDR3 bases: TGTGCCAGCAGTTCTGTTACAACTAATGAAAAACTGTTTTTT. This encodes CASSSVTTNEKLFF.

The CDR3 spells CASSQDLQAYSNQPQHF. CDR3 nucleotides: TGCGCCAGCAGCCAAGATCTGCAGGCATATAGCAATCAGCCCCAGCATTTT. The chain employs TRBV4-1 and TRBJ1-5; no definite D call. The V end was cut by 0 bases, the J end by 0 bases, with 12 bases between. The CDR3 is made up of 17 amino acids. Germline lookup yields CDR1 MGHRA and CDR2 YSYEKL.

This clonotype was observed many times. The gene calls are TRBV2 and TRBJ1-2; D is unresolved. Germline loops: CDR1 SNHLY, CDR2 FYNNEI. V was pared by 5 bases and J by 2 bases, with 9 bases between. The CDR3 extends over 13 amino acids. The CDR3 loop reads CASSRDINYGYTF. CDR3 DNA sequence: TGTGCCAGCAGTCGAGACATAAACTATGGCTACACCTTC.

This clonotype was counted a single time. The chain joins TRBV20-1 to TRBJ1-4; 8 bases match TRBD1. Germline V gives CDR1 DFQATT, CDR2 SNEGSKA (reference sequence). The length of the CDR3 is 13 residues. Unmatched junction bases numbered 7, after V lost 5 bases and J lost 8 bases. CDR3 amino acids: CSARTGSKEKLFF. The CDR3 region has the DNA TGCAGTGCTCGGACAGGGTCGAAGGAAAAACTGTTTTTT.

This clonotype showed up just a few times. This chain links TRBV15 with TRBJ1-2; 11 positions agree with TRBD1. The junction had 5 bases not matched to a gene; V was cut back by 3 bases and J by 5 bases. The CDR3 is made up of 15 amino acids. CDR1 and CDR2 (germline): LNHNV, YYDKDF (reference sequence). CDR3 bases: TGTGCCACCAGCAGTGGACAGGGGGCTAGGTATGGCTACACCTTC. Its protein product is CATSSGQGARYGYTF.

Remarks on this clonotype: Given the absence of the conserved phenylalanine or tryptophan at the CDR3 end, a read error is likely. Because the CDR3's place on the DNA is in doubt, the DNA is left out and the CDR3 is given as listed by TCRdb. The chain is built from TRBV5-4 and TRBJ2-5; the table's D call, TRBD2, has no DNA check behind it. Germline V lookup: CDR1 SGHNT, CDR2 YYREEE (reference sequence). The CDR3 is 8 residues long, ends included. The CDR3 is CASSRIAG.

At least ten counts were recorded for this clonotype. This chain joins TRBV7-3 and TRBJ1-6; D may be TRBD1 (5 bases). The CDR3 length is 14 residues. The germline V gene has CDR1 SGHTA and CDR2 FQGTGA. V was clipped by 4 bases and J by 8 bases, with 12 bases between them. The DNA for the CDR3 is TGTGCCAGCAGCTCAAGGGGCTTTGATTCACCCCTCCACTTT. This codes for CASSSRGFDSPLHF.

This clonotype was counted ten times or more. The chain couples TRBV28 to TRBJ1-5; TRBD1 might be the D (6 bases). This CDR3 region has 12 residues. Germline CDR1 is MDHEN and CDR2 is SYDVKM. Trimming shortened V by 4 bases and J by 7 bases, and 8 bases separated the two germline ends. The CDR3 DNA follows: TGTGCCAGCAGTTCAGGGGCCCAGCCCCAGCATTTT. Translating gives CASSSGAQPQHF.